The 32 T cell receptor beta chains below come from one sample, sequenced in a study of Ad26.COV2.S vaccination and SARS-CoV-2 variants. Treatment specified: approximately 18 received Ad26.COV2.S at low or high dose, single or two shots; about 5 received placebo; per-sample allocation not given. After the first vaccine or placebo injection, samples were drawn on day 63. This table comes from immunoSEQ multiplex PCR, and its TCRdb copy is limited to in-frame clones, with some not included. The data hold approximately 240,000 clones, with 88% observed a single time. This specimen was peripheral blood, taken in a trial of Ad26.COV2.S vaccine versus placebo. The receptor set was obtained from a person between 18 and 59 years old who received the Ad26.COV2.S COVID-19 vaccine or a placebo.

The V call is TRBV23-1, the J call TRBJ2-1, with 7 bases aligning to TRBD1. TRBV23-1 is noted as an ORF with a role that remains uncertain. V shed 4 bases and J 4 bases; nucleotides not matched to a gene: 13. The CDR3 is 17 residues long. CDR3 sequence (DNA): TGCGCCAGCAGTCCCAACCGGGACAGCCGAGTATACAATGAGCAGTTCTTC. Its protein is CASSPNRDSRVYNEQFF.

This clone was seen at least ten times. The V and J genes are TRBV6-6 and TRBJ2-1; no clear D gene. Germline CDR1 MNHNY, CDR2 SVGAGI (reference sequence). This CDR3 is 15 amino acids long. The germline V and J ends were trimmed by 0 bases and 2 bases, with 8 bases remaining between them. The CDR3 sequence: CASSYSKRAYNEQFF. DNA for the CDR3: TGTGCCAGCAGTTACTCGAAGCGAGCCTACAATGAGCAGTTCTTC.

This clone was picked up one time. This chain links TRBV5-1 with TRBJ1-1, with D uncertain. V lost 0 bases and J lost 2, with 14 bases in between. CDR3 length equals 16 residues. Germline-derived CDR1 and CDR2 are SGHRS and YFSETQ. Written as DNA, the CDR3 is TGCGCCAGCAGCTTGGGGTGGTTAGACATTAACACTGAAGCTTTCTTT. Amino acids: CASSLGWLDINTEAFF.

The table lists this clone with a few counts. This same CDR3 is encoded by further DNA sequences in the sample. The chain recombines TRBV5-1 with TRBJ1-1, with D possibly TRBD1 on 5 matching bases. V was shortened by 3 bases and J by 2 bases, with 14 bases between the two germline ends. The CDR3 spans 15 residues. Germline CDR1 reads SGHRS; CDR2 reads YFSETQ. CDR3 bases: TGCGCCAGCAGCTCCCGGGGCAGGACCAACACTGAAGCTTTCTTT. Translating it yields CASSSRGRTNTEAFF. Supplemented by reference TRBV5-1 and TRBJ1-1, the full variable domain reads KAGVTQTPRYLIKTRGQQVTLSCSPISGHRSVSWYQQTPGQGLQFLFEYFSETQRNKGNFPGRFSGRQFSNSRSEMNVSTLELGDSALYLCASSSRGRTNTEAFFGQGTRLTVV.

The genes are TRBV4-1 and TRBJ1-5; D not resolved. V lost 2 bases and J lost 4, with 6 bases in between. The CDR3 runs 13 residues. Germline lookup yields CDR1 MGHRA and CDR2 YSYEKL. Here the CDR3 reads CASSQLPNQPQHF. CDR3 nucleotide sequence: TGCGCCAGCAGCCAACTACCAAATCAGCCCCAGCATTTT.

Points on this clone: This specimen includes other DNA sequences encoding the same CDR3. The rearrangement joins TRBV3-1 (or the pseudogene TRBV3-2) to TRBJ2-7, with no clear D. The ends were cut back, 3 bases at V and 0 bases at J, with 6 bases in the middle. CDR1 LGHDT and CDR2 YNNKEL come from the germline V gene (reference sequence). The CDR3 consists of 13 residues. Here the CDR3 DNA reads TGTGCCAGCAGCCAGGTTAGCTCCTACGAGCAGTACTTC. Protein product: CASSQVSSYEQYF.

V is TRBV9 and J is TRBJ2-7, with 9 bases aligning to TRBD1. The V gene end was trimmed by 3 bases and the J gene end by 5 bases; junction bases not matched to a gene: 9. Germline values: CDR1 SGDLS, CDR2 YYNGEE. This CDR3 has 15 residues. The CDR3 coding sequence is TGTGCCAGCAGCGCGACGGGACAGGGTTGGCACGAGCAGTACTTC. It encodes CASSATGQGWHEQYF.

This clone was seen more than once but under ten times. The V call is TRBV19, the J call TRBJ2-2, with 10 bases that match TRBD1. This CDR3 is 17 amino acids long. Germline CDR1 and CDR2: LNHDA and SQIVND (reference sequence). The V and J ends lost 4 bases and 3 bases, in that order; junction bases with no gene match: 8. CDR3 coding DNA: TGTGCCAGTAGTACCCAAAGGACAGGGGGACACACCGGGGAGCTGTTTTTT. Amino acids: CASSTQRTGGHTGELFF.

CDR3 in amino acids: CASTGTSGVDTQYF. CDR3 DNA sequence: TGTGCCAGCACCGGGACTAGCGGGGTAGATACGCAGTATTTT. The chain joins TRBV2 to TRBJ2-3, with TRBD2 matching 13 bases. V lost 7 bases, J lost 5 bases, and 3 bases stayed unmatched. Germline CDR1 reads SNHLY; CDR2 reads FYNNEI. The CDR3 loop spans 14 amino acids. Filled out from reference TRBV2 and TRBJ2-3, the complete variable domain reads EPEVTQTPSHQVTQMGQEVILRCVPISNHLYFYWYRQILGQKVEFLVSFYNNEISEKSEIFDDQFSVERPDGSNFTLKIRSTKLEDSAMYFCASTGTSGVDTQYFGPGTRLTVL.

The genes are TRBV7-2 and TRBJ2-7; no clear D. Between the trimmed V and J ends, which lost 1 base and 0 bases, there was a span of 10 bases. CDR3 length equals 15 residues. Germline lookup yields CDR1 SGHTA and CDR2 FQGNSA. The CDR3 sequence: CASSLGSGFSYEQYF. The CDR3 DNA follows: TGTGCCAGCAGCTTAGGTTCCGGGTTCTCCTACGAGCAGTACTTC.

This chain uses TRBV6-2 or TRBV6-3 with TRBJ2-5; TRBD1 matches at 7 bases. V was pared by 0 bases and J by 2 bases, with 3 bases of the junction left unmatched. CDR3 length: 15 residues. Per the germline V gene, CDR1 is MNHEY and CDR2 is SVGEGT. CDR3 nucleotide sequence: TGTGCCAGCAGTTACTCCCGGACAGGACAAGAGACCCAGTACTTC. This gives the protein CASSYSRTGQETQYF.

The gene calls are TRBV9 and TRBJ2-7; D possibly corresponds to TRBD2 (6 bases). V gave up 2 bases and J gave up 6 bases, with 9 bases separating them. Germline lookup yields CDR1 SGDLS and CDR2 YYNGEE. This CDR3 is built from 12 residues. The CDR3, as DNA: TGTGCCAGCAGCGTTGTCGGGAGCGAGCAGTACTTC. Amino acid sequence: CASSVVGSEQYF.

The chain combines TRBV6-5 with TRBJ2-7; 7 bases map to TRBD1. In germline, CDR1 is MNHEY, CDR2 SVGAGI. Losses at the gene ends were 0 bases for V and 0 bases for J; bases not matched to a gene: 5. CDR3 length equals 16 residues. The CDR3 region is CASSYSKAGGSYEQYF. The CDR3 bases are TGTGCCAGCAGTTACTCGAAAGCAGGGGGCTCCTACGAGCAGTACTTC.

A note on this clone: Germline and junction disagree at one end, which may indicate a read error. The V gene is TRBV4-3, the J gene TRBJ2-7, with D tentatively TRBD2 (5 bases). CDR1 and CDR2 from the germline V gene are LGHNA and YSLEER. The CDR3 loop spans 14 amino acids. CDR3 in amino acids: CASSQGGIAATMNF. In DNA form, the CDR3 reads TGCGCCAGCAGCCAAGGAGGGATTGCCGCGACTATGAACTTC.

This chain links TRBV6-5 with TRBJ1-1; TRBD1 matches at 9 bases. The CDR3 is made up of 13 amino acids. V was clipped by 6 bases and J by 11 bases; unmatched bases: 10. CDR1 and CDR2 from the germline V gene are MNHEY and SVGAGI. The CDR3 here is CASRQTGGANAFF. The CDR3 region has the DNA TGTGCCAGCAGGCAGACAGGGGGTGCGAACGCTTTCTTT.

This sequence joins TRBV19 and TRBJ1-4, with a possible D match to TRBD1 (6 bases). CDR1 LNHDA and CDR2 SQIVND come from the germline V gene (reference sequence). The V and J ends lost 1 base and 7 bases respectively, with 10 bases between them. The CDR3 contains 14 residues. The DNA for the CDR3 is TGTGCCAGTAGTATAGGGGGGCCGGGTGAAAAACTGTTTTTT. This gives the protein CASSIGGPGEKLFF.

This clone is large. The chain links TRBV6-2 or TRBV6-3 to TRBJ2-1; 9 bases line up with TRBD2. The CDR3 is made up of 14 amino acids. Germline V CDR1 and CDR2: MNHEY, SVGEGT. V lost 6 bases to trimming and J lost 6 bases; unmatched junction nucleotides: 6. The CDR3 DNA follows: TGTGCCAGCAGCCAAGGGACTAGCAGCAATGAGCAGTTCTTC. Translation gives CASSQGTSSNEQFF.

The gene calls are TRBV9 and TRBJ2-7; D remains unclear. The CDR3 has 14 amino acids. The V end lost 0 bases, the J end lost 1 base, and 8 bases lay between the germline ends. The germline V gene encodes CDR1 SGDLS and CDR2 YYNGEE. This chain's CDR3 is CASSVGGKSYEQYF. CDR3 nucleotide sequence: TGTGCCAGCAGCGTAGGTGGGAAATCCTACGAGCAGTACTTC.

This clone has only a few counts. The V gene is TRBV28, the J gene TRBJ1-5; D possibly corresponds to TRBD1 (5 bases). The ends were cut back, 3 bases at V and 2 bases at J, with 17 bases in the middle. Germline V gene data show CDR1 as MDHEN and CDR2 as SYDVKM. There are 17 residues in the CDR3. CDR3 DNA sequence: TGTGCCAGCAGTTTTTCCCAGGGTAAATATGGCAATCAGCCCCAGCATTTT. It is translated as CASSFSQGKYGNQPQHF.

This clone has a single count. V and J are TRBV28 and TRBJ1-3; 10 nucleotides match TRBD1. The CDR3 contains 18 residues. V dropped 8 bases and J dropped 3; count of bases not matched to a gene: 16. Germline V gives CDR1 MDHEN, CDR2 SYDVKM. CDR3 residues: CASATVPRQGAGGNTIYF. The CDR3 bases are TGTGCCAGCGCTACAGTTCCCCGACAGGGGGCTGGTGGAAACACCATATATTTT.

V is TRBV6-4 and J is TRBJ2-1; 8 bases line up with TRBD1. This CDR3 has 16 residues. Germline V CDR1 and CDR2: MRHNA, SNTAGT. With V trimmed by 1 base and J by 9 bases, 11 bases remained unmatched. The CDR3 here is CASSDFTRGRSGEQFF. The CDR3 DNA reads TGTGCCAGCAGTGACTTTACCAGGGGGCGCTCAGGTGAGCAGTTCTTC.

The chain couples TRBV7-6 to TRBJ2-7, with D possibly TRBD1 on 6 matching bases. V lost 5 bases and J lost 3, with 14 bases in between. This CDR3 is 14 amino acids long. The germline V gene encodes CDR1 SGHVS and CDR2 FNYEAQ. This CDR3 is CASSLPAQGYEQYF. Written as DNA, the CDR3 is TGTGCCAGCAGCCTCCCGGCACAGGGCTACGAGCAGTACTTC. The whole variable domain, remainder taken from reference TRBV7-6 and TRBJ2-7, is GAGVSQSPRYKVTKRGQDVALRCDPISGHVSLYWYRQALGQGPEFLTYFNYEAQQDKSGLPNDRFSAERPEGSISTLTIQRTEQRDSAMYRCASSLPAQGYEQYFGPGTRLTVT.

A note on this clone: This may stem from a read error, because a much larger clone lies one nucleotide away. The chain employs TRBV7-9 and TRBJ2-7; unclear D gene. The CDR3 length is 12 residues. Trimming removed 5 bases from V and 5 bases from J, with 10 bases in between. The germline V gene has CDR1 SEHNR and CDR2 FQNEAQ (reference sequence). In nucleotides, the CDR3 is TGTGCCAGCAGCCCCACCGGCGACGAGCAGTACTTC. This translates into CASSPTGDEQYF.

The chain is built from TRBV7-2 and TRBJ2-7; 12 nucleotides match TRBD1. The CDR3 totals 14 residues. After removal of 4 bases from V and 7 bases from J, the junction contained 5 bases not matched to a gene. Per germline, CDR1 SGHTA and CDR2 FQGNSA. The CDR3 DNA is TGTGCCAGCAGCTGGGGACAGGGGGCGCGGGAGCAGTACTTC. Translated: CASSWGQGAREQYF.

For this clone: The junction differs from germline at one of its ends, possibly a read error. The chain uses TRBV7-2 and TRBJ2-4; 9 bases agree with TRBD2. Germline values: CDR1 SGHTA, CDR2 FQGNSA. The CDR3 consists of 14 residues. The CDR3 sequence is CASSHKLAGPYPDF. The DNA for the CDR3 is TGTGCCAGCAGCCATAAACTAGCGGGCCCCTACCCGGACTTC.

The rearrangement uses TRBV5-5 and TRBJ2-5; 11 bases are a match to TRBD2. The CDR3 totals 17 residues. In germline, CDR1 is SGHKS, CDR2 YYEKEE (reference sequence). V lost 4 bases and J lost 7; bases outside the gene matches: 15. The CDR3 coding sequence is TGTGCCAGCAGCGGGGAACTACTAGCGGGAGTTGGGGGGACCCAGTACTTC. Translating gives CASSGELLAGVGGTQYF. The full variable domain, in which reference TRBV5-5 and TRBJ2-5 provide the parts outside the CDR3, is DAGVTQSPTHLIKTRGQQVTLRCSPISGHKSVSWYQQVLGQGPQFIFQYYEKEERGRGNFPDRFSARQFPNYSSELNVNALLLGDSALYLCASSGELLAGVGGTQYFGPGTRLLVL.

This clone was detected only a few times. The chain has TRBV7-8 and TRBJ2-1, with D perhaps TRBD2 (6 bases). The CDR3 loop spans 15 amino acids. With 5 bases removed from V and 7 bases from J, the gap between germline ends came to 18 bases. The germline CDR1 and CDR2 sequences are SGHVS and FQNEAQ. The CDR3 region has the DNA TGTGCCAGCAGCCCTCTCGGAGGGCCCCAGAATGAGCAGTTCTTC. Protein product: CASSPLGGPQNEQFF.

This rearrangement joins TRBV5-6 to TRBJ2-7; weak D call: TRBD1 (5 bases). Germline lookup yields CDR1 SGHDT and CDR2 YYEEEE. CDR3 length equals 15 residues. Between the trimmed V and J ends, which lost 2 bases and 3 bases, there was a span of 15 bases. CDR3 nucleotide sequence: TGTGCCAGCAGCTTTTTGTTGACAGTGGACTACGAGCAGTACTTC. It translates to CASSFLLTVDYEQYF.

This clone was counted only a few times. The CDR3 nucleotides are TGTGCCTGGAGTTCAATCGCGAACACCATATATTTT. Amino acid sequence: CAWSSIANTIYF. The chain combines TRBV30 with TRBJ1-3; D uncertain. The CDR3 covers 12 residues. From germline, CDR1 is GTSNPN and CDR2 SVGIG (reference sequence). V lost 2 bases, J lost 7 bases, and 9 bases lay in between.

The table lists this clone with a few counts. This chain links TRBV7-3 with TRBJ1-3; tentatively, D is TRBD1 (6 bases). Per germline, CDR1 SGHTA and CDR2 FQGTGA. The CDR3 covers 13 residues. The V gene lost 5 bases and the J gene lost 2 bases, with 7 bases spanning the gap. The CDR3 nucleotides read TGTGCCAGCAGCAAGGGGGCTGGAAACACCATATATTTT. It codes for CASSKGAGNTIYF.

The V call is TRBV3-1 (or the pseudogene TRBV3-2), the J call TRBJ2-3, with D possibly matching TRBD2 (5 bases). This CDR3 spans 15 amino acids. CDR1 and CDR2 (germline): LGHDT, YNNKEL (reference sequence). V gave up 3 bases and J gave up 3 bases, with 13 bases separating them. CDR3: CASSHRVEGTDTQYF. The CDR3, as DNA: TGTGCCAGCAGCCACCGTGTCGAGGGAACAGATACGCAGTATTTT.

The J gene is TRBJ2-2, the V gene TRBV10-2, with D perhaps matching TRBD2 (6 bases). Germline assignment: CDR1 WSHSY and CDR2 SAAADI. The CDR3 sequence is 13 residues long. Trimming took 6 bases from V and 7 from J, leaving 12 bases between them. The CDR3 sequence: CASRTSSIGELFF. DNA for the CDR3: TGCGCCAGCAGAACTAGCAGCATCGGGGAGCTGTTTTTT.